These 19 T cell receptor beta chains were all obtained from the same sample, sequenced in a study of cytomegalovirus exposure and HLA in healthy donors. Primers: 60 Vbeta forward and 13 Jbeta reverse. The table came from immunoSEQ multiplex PCR; TCRdb's copy has only in-frame clones and leaves some out. The table gives around 42,000 clones; the top ten clones make up approximately 1.3% of it. Sequenced: PBMCs. These receptors came from a man aged 25 to 40 in good health and CMV-seronegative.

This chain uses TRBV4-1 with TRBJ1-6, with 8 positions matching TRBD1. The length of the CDR3 is 16 residues. CDR1 MGHRA and CDR2 YSYEKL come from the germline V gene. V shed 4 bases and J 4 bases; nucleotides not matched to a gene: 6. CDR3 sequence (DNA): TGCGCCAGCAGCCTATTGACAGGGGAATATAATTCACCCCTCCACTTT. Its protein product is CASSLLTGEYNSPLHF.

The rearrangement links TRBV7-9 to TRBJ2-1, with D maybe TRBD2 (6 bases). V was pared by 1 base and J by 14 bases, with 9 bases between. The CDR3 spans 11 residues. Germline values: CDR1 SEHNR, CDR2 FQNEAQ (reference sequence). The CDR3, as DNA: TGTGCCAGCAGCTTAGGGGACTTCAAGTTCTTC. Its protein is CASSLGDFKFF.

V gene TRBV5-1 combines with J gene TRBJ2-7; 12 nucleotides line up with TRBD1. With V trimmed by 4 bases and J by 5 bases, 4 bases remained unmatched. Germline-derived CDR1 and CDR2 are SGHRS and YFSETQ. CDR3 length: 14 amino acids. CDR3 sequence: CASSQGDRGHEQYF. In nucleotides, the CDR3 is TGCGCCAGCAGCCAGGGGGACAGGGGGCACGAGCAGTACTTC.

The chain is built from TRBV4-1 and TRBJ1-2; TRBD1 might be the D (5 bases). The germline CDR1 and CDR2 sequences are MGHRA and YSYEKL. The ends were cut back, 2 bases at V and 3 bases at J, with 13 bases in the middle. This CDR3 has 15 residues. The CDR3 region is CASSQSTGRHYGYTF. CDR3 DNA sequence: TGCGCCAGCAGCCAAAGTACAGGCCGGCACTATGGCTACACCTTC.

Regarding this clone: This same CDR3 is encoded by further DNA sequences in the sample. This chain links TRBV18 with TRBJ2-3, with D unclear. The CDR3 has 15 residues. The V and J ends lost 2 bases and 0 bases respectively, with 9 bases between them. Germline assignment: CDR1 KGHSH and CDR2 LQKENI. CDR3 amino acids: CASSPAASSTDTQYF. CDR3 nucleotide sequence: TGTGCCAGCTCACCAGCAGCGTCTAGCACAGATACGCAGTATTTT.

The chain has TRBV19 and TRBJ1-5; tentative D call: TRBD1 (6 bases). The V and J ends lost 7 bases and 2 bases respectively, with 12 bases between them. This CDR3 has 14 amino acids. Germline lookup yields CDR1 LNHDA and CDR2 SQIVND (reference sequence). The CDR3 loop is CASTPGAGNQPQHF. Here the CDR3 DNA reads TGTGCCAGTACCCCAGGGGCCGGCAATCAGCCCCAGCATTTT. Looking up the rest from reference TRBV19 and TRBJ1-5 gives the full variable domain: DGGITQSPKYLFRKEGQNVTLSCEQNLNHDAMYWYRQDPGQGLRLIYYSQIVNDFQKGDIAEGYSVSREKKESFPLTVTSAQKNPTAFYLCASTPGAGNQPQHFGDGTRLSIL.

The gene calls are TRBV29-1 and TRBJ1-1; possibly TRBD1 for D (6 bases). With 1 base removed from V and 5 bases from J, the gap between germline ends came to 14 bases. This CDR3 is built from 14 residues. Germline V gives CDR1 SQVTM, CDR2 ANQGSEA. The CDR3 spells CSVEVQGGGTEAFF. The CDR3 coding sequence is TGCAGCGTTGAAGTCCAGGGAGGGGGGACTGAAGCTTTCTTT.

J is TRBJ1-2 and V is TRBV4-3; TRBD1 is a possible D gene (6 bases). The CDR3 has 14 amino acids. Germline CDR1 LGHNA, CDR2 YSLEER. Trimming removed 0 bases from V and 7 bases from J, with 12 bases in between. The CDR3 loop is CASSQERGAVGYTF. The CDR3 region has the DNA TGCGCCAGCAGCCAAGAGCGGGGGGCGGTTGGCTACACCTTC.

The V gene is TRBV10-3, the J gene TRBJ1-5; no clear D gene. CDR3 size: 13 residues. Per the germline V gene, CDR1 is ENHRY and CDR2 is SYGVKD. Trimming pared 4 bases from V and 7 bases from J, leaving 11 bases between. CDR3 protein: CAISGIPGQPQHF. The CDR3 nucleotides are TGTGCCATCAGTGGGATTCCGGGACAGCCCCAGCATTTT.

The chain couples TRBV4-2 to TRBJ2-7; no definite D call. V shed 1 base and J shed 6 bases, with 10 bases lying between them. Germline V gene data show CDR1 as LGHNA and CDR2 as YNFKEQ. This CDR3 has 13 residues. The CDR3 DNA follows: TGTGCCAGCAGCCAAGTGTTGGCTCGCGAGCAGTACTTC. It is translated as CASSQVLAREQYF.

The chain uses TRBV19 and TRBJ1-5; 10 bases are shared with TRBD1. In germline, CDR1 is LNHDA, CDR2 SQIVND (reference sequence). This CDR3 is built from 17 residues. The trim removed 6 bases at V and 1 base at J, leaving 9 bases unmatched. This chain's CDR3 is CASSAPGQGLSNQPQHF. The CDR3 DNA follows: TGTGCCAGTAGCGCTCCGGGACAGGGGTTAAGCAATCAGCCCCAGCATTTT.

The chain has TRBV29-1 and TRBJ2-5, with 9 positions matching TRBD2. Unmatched junction bases numbered 4, after V lost 0 bases and J lost 5 bases. From germline, CDR1 is SQVTM and CDR2 ANQGSEA. CDR3 length: 14 residues. The CDR3 bases are TGCAGCGTTGAAGATAGCGGGAGAGTGGAGACCCAGTACTTC. Amino acid sequence: CSVEDSGRVETQYF.

The chain carries TRBV5-4 and TRBJ1-6; tentative D call: TRBD1 (5 bases). Germline values: CDR1 SGHNT, CDR2 YYREEE (reference sequence). This CDR3 contains 14 residues. Trimming shortened V by 4 bases and J by 6 bases, and 11 bases separated the two germline ends. CDR3: CASSRKGINSPLHF. The CDR3 bases are TGTGCCAGCAGCAGGAAGGGGATTAATTCACCCCTCCACTTT.

The chain joins TRBV7-9 to TRBJ2-7; a possible D gene is TRBD2 (5 bases). The CDR3 is 14 residues long. CDR1 and CDR2 from the germline V gene are SEHNR and FQNEAQ (reference sequence). Trimming took off 3 bases at V and 0 bases at J, with 9 bases between the two ends. The CDR3 region is CASSLTGFSYEQYF. The CDR3 nucleotides read TGTGCCAGCAGCTTGACGGGGTTCTCCTACGAGCAGTACTTC.

The V call is TRBV5-4, the J call TRBJ2-3; weak D call: TRBD2 (5 bases). This CDR3 comprises 15 residues. Between the trimmed V and J ends, which lost 4 bases and 1 base, there was a span of 13 bases. CDR1 is SGHNT and CDR2 is YYREEE in the germline V gene (reference sequence). The CDR3 nucleotides are TGTGCCAGCAGCCCGGGGAGTAGCGGCACAGATACGCAGTATTTT. This encodes CASSPGSSGTDTQYF.

V is TRBV2 and J is TRBJ1-3; TRBD1 might be the D (6 bases). The CDR3 length is 15 residues. Trimming stripped 8 bases from V and 0 bases from J, with 14 bases between. Germline loops: CDR1 SNHLY, CDR2 FYNNEI. CDR3 bases: TGTGCCAGCCGCCGGACAGTGAGCTCTGGAAACACCATATATTTT. This translates into CASRRTVSSGNTIYF. The complete variable domain, with remaining parts taken from reference TRBV2 and TRBJ1-3, reads EPEVTQTPSHQVTQMGQEVILRCVPISNHLYFYWYRQILGQKVEFLVSFYNNEISEKSEIFDDQFSVERPDGSNFTLKIRSTKLEDSAMYFCASRRTVSSGNTIYFGEGSWLTVV.

The chain carries TRBV29-1 and TRBJ2-3; 8 bases map to TRBD2. The CDR3 extends over 14 amino acids. With V trimmed by 3 bases and J by 4 bases, 6 bases remained unmatched. Germline V gene data show CDR1 as SQVTM and CDR2 as ANQGSEA. CDR3 loop: CSVEGSGMPDTQYF. The CDR3 DNA reads as TGCAGCGTTGAGGGTAGCGGGATGCCAGATACGCAGTATTTT.

J is TRBJ2-5 and V is TRBV5-1; no clear D gene. The CDR3 sequence is 14 residues long. The V and J ends lost 0 bases and 4 bases respectively, with 10 bases between them. CDR1 and CDR2 (germline): SGHRS, YFSETQ. The CDR3 DNA follows: TGCGCCAGCAGCTTGGCCGGGTCGGGAGAGACCCAGTACTTC. The encoded protein is CASSLAGSGETQYF.

The rearrangement links TRBV11-2 to TRBJ2-7; the D gene is possibly TRBD2 (6 bases). The germline CDR1 and CDR2 sequences are SGHAT and FQNNGV. This CDR3 has 18 amino acids. The germline V and J ends were trimmed by 4 bases and 4 bases, with 26 bases remaining between them. CDR3 region: CASSSLQDWRGLGYEQYF. CDR3 nucleotide sequence: TGTGCCAGCAGCTCCTTGCAGGATTGGAGGGGCTTAGGTTACGAGCAGTACTTC.